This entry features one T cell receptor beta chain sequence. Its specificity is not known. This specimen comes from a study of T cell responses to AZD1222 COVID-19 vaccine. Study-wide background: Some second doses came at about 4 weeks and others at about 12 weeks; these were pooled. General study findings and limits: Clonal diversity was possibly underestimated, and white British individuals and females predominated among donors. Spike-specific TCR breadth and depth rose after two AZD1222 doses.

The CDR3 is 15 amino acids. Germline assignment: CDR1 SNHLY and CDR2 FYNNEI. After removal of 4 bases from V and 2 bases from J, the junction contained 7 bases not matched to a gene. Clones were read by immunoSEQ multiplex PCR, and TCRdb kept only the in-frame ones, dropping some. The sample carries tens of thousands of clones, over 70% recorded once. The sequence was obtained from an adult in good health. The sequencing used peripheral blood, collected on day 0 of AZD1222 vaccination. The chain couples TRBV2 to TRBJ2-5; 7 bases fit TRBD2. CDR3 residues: CASSVMAGEQETQYF. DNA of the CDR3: TGTGCCAGCAGTGTAATGGCGGGGGAGCAAGAGACCCAGTACTTC.